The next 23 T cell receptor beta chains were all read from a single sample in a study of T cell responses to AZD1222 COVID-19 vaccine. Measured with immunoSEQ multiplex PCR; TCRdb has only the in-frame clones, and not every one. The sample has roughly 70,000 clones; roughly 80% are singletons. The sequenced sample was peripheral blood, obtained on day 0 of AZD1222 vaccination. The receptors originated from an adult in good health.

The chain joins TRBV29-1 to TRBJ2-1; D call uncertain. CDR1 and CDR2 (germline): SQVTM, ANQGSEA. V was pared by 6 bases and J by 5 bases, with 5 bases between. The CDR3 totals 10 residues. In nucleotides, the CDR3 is TGCAGCGTAAGGGACAATGAGCAGTTCTTC. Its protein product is CSVRDNEQFF.

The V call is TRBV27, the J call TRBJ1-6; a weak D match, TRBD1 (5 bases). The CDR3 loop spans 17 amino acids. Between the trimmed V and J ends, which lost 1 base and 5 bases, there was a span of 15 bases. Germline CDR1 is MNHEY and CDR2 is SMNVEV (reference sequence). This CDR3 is CASSLLGTGWNNSPLHF. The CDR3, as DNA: TGTGCCAGCAGTTTATTGGGGACCGGGTGGAATAATTCACCCCTCCACTTT.

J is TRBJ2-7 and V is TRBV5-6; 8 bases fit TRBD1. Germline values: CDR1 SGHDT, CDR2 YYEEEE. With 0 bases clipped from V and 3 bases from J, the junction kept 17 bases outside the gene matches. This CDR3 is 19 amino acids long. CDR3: CASSLGLIGTGGGGYEQYF. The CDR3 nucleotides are TGTGCCAGCAGCTTGGGACTAATTGGGACAGGCGGAGGGGGCTACGAGCAGTACTTC. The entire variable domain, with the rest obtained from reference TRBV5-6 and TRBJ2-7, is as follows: DAGVTQSPTHLIKTRGQQVTLRCSPKSGHDTVSWYQQALGQGPQFIFQYYEEEERQRGNFPDRFSGHQFPNYSSELNVNALLLGDSALYLCASSLGLIGTGGGGYEQYFGPGTRLTVT.

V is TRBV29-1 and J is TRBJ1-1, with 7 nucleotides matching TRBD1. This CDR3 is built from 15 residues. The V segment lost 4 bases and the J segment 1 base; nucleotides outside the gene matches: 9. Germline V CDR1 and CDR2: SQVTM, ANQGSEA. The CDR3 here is CSVGYSGTENTEAFF. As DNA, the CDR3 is TGCAGCGTTGGGTACTCCGGGACAGAGAACACTGAAGCTTTCTTT.

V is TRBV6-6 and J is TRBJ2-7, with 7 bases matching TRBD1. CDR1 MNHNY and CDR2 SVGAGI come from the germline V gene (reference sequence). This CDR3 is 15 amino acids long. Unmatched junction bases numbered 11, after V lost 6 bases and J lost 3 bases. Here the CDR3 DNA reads TGTGCCAGCAGAACCGGACAGGTGGGGTACTACGAGCAGTACTTC. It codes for CASRTGQVGYYEQYF.

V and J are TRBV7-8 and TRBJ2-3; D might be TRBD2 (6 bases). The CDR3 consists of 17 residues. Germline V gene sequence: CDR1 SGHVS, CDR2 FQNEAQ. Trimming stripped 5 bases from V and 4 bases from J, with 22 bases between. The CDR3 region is CASSPVVAGPRADTQYF. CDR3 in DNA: TGTGCCAGCAGCCCAGTCGTGGCGGGGCCTCGTGCAGATACGCAGTATTTT.

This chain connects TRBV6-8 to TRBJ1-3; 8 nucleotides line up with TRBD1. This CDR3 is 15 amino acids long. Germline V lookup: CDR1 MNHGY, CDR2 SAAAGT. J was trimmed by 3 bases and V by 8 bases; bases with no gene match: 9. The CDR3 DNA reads TGTGCCAGCCGGGGACAGGTGCTTGTTGGAAACACCATATATTTT. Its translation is CASRGQVLVGNTIYF.

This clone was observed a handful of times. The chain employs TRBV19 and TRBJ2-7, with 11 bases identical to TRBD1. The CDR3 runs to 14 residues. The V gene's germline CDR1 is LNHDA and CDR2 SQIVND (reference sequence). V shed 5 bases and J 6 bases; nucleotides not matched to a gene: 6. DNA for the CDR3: TGTGCCAGTAGTCCTGGGGACAGGGGGACCGAGCAGTACTTC. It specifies CASSPGDRGTEQYF.

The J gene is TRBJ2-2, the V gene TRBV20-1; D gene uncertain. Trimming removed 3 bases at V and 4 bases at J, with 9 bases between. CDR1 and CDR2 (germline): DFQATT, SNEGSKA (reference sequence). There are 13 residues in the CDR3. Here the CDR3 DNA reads TGCAGTGCTAGTGACGTGTCCACCGGGGAGCTGTTTTTT. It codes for CSASDVSTGELFF.

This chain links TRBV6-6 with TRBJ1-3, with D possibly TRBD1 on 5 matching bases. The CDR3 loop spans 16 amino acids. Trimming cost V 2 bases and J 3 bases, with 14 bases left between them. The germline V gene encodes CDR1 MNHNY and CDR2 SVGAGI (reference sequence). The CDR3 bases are TGTGCCAGCAGTTACGACGGGGGACTAGATGGAAACACCATATATTTT. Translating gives CASSYDGGLDGNTIYF.

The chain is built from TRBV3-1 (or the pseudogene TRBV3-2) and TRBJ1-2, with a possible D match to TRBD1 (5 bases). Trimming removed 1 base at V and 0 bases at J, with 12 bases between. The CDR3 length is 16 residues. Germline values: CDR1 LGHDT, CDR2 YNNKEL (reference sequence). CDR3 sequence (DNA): TGTGCCAGCAGCCAAGGTTGGGCAGGGACTAACTATGGCTACACCTTC. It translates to CASSQGWAGTNYGYTF.

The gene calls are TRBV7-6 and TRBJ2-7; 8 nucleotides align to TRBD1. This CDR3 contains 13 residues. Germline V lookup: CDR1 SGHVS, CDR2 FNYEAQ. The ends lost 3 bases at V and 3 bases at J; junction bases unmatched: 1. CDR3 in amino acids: CASSFGQGYEQYF. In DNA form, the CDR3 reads TGTGCCAGCAGCTTCGGACAGGGCTACGAGCAGTACTTC.

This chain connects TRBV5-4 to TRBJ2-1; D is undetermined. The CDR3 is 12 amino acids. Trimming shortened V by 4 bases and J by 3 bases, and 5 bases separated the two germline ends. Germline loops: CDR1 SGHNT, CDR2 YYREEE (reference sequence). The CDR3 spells CASSRSYNEQFF. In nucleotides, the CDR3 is TGTGCCAGCAGCCGGAGCTACAATGAGCAGTTCTTC.

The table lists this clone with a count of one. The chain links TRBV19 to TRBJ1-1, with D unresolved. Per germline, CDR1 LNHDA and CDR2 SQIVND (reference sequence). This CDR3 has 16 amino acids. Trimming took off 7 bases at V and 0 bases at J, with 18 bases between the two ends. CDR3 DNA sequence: TGTGCCAGTACCCGGAATCTTGGGGTCATGAACACTGAAGCTTTCTTT. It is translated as CASTRNLGVMNTEAFF.

The CDR3 spells CASSDTSNEQYF. The CDR3 DNA sequence: TGCGCCAGCAGTGATACCTCAAACGAGCAGTACTTC. The chain links TRBV10-1 to TRBJ2-7; D remains ambiguous. CDR3 length: 12 residues. Trimming shortened V by 3 bases and J by 5 bases, and 8 bases separated the two germline ends. Per germline, CDR1 WNHNN and CDR2 SYGVQD (reference sequence).

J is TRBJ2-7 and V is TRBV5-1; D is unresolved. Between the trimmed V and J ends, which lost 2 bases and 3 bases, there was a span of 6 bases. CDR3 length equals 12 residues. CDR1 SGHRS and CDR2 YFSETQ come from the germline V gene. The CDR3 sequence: CASSLTDYEQYF. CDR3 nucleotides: TGCGCCAGCAGCTTAACAGACTACGAGCAGTACTTC. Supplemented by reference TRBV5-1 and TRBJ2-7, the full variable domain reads KAGVTQTPRYLIKTRGQQVTLSCSPISGHRSVSWYQQTPGQGLQFLFEYFSETQRNKGNFPGRFSGRQFSNSRSEMNVSTLELGDSALYLCASSLTDYEQYFGPGTRLTVT.

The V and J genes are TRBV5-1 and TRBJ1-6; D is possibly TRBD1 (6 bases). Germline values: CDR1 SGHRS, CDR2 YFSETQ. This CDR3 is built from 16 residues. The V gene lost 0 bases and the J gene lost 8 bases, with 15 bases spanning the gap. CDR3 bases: TGCGCCAGCAGCTTGGCCCAGGGGAGGTCATATTCACCCCTCCACTTT. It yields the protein CASSLAQGRSYSPLHF.

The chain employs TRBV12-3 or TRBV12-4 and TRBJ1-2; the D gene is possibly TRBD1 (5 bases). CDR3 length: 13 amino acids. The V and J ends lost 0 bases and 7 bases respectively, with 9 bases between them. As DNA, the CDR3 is TGTGCCAGCAGTTTAGCGCATGGGGGTGGCTACACCTTC. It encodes CASSLAHGGGYTF.

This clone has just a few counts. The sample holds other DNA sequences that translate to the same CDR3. CDR3: CASSYGSSGNTIYF. The CDR3 coding sequence is TGTGCCAGCAGTTACGGCAGCTCTGGAAACACCATATATTTT. The J gene is TRBJ1-3, the V gene TRBV6-5; D gene uncertain. Germline V gene sequence: CDR1 MNHEY, CDR2 SVGAGI. The CDR3 is made up of 14 amino acids. Trimming removed 2 bases at V and 0 bases at J, with 5 bases between.

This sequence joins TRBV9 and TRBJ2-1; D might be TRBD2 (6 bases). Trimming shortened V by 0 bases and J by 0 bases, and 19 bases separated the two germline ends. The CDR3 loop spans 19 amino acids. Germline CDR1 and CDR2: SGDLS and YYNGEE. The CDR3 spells CASSVASGGRSLSYNEQFF. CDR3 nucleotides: TGTGCCAGCAGCGTAGCGTCAGGTGGGAGGTCTCTCTCCTACAATGAGCAGTTCTTC.

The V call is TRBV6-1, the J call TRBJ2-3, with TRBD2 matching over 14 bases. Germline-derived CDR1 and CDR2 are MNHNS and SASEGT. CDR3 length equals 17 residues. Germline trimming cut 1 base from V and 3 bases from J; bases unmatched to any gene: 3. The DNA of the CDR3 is TGTGCCAGCAGTGAAGGACTAGCGGGGGGGCCAACAGATACGCAGTATTTT. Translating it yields CASSEGLAGGPTDTQYF.

CDR3 DNA: TGTGCCAGCCGCCACCGGACAGCGAACACCGGGGAGCTGTTTTTT. Translating gives CASRHRTANTGELFF. The genes are TRBV25-1 and TRBJ2-2; tentatively, D is TRBD1 (6 bases). Germline assignment: CDR1 MGHDK and CDR2 SYGVNS. V lost 8 bases to trimming and J lost 0 bases, with 13 bases between them. This CDR3 has 15 amino acids.

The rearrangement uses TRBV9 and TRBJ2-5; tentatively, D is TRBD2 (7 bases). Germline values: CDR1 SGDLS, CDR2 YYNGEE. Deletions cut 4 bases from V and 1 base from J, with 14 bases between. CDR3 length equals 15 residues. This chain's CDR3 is CASSLGGGPQETQYF. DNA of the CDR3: TGTGCCAGCAGCCTAGGGGGGGGGCCCCAAGAGACCCAGTACTTC.